This T cell receptor (beta chain) was captured by sequencing in a study of blood T cell repertoires in COVID-19. The CDR3 is made up of 14 amino acids. V gave up 0 bases and J gave up 4 bases, with 9 bases separating them. The germline gives CDR1 SEHNR, CDR2 FQNEAQ (reference sequence). Each participant's cohort was designated according to participant-reported clinical history. Sequencing used immunoSEQ multiplex PCR; TCRdb keeps in-frame clones, though not all of them. The repertoire has 200,000 to 250,000 clones, about 79% of them found once; the top ten carry approximately 3.6%. Sequenced: PBMCs or T cells enriched from blood (not recorded which). The chain is built from TRBV7-9 and TRBJ1-1; D gene uncertain. The sequence was obtained from a woman aged 55-75 years who had recovered from COVID-19. The CDR3 sequence: CASSLAGGSTEAFF. The CDR3 nucleotides read TGTGCCAGCAGCTTAGCAGGAGGAAGCACTGAAGCTTTCTTT.